This T cell receptor beta chain stems from a study of OX40 agonist ivuxolimab in advanced cancers. Generated by immunoSEQ multiplex PCR, the TCRdb table keeps only in-frame clones and is missing some. The sample holds 40,000 to 45,000 clones, roughly 86% seen once. Germline V gene data show CDR1 as MNHNY and CDR2 as SVGAGI (reference sequence). With 7 bases removed from V and 4 bases from J, the gap between germline ends came to 13 bases. The CDR3 consists of 13 residues. V and J are TRBV6-6 and TRBJ1-1; D is uncertain. This receptor was obtained from an adult with an advanced solid tumor such as melanoma, head and neck, liver or kidney cancer. This material consisted of CD4+ or CD8+ T cells sorted from blood, taken in a trial of the OX40 agonist ivuxolimab. For the CDR3, the DNA is TGTGCCAGCACCCCTCCCTCGGGCACTGAAGCTTTCTTT. This gives the protein CASTPPSGTEAFF.